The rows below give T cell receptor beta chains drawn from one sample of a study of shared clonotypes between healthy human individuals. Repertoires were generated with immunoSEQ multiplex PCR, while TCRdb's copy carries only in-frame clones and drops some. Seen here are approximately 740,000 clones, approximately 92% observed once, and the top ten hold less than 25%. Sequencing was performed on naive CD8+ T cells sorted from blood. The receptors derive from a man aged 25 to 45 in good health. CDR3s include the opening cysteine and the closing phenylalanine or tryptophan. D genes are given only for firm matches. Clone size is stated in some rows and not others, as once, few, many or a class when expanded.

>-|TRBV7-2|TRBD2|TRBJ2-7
CASSLDSGRAYEQYF
TGTGCCAGCAGCTTAGATAGCGGGAGGGCCTACGAGCAGTACTTC
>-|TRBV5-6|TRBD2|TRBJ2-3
CASSPRVAGGPVTDTQYF
TGTGCCAGCAGCCCGAGGGTAGCGGGAGGGCCAGTCACAGATACGCAGTATTTT
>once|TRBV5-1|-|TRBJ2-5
CASSLEEEAGETQYF
TGCGCCAGCAGCTTGGAAGAGGAGGCGGGAGAGACCCAGTACTTC
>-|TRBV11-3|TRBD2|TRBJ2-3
CASSLGQGVAGRTDTQYF
TGTGCCAGCAGCTTAGGGCAAGGAGTAGCGGGAAGGACAGATACGCAGTATTTT
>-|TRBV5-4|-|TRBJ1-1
CASNPGANTEAFF
TGTGCCAGCAATCCAGGGGCGAACACTGAAGCTTTCTTT
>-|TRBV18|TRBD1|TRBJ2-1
CASSGQDRTYNEQFF
TGTGCCAGCTCAGGACAGGACAGAACCTACAATGAGCAGTTCTTC
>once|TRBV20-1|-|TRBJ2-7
CSAGQDYEQYF
TGCAGTGCTGGCCAGGACTACGAGCAGTACTTC
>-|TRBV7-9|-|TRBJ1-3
CASSSSQDSYSGNTIYF
TGTGCCAGCAGCAGTTCCCAGGACTCGTACTCTGGAAACACCATATATTTT
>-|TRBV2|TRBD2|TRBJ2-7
CASSDLASGSFYEQYF
TGTGCCAGCAGTGATCTTGCTAGCGGGAGCTTTTACGAGCAGTACTTC
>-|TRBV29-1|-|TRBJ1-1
CSVLDRPYTEAFF
TGCAGCGTTTTGGACAGACCATACACTGAAGCTTTCTTT
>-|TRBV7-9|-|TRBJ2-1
CASSSNRDTYNEQFF
TGTGCCAGCAGTTCTAACCGGGACACGTACAATGAGCAGTTCTTC
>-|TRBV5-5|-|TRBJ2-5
CASSSIGEETQYF
TGTGCCAGCAGCAGTATAGGGGAAGAGACCCAGTACTTC
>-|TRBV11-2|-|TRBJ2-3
CASSYMADTQYF
TGTGCCAGCAGCTATATGGCCGATACGCAGTATTTT
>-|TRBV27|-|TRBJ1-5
CASSFKGGGPQHF
TGTGCCAGCAGTTTCAAGGGCGGTGGGCCCCAGCATTTT
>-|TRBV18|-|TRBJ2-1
CASSLSGGGYNEQFF
TGTGCCAGCTCACTTTCTGGAGGAGGATACAATGAGCAGTTCTTC
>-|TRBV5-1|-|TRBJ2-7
CASSSPGATHEQYF
TGCGCCAGCAGCTCACCAGGGGCGACCCACGAGCAGTACTTC
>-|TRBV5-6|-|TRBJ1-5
CASSKETGLHEPQHF
TGTGCCAGCAGCAAAGAGACAGGACTTCATGAGCCCCAGCATTTT
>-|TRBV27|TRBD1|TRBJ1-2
CASSTGVFEVNYGYTF
TGTGCCAGCAGTACAGGGGTCTTTGAAGTTAACTATGGCTACACCTTC
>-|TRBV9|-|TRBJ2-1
CASSPGREQFF
TGTGCCAGCAGCCCCGGGCGTGAGCAGTTCTTC
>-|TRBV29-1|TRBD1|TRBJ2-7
CSVAGTGLYEQYF
TGCAGCGTTGCCGGGACAGGACTGTACGAGCAGTACTTC
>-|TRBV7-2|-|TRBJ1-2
CASSSARLDTF
TGTGCCAGCAGCTCGGCCCGGCTAGACACCTTC
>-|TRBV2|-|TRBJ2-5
CASSPGLIQETQYF
TGTGCCAGCTCCCCAGGACTGATCCAAGAGACCCAGTACTTC
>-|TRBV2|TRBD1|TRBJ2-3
CASRQTGGYTDTQYF
TGTGCCAGCAGACAGACAGGGGGTTACACAGATACGCAGTATTTT
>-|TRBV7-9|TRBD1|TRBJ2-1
CASSTTGGTYNEQFF
TGTGCCAGCAGTACAACAGGGGGTACCTACAATGAGCAGTTCTTC
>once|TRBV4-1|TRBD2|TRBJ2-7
CASSQNLAGVTYEQYF
TGCGCCAGCAGCCAAAACCTAGCGGGAGTAACCTACGAGCAGTACTTC
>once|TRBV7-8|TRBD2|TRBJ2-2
CASRLGLASTGELFF
TGTGCCAGCAGACTGGGACTAGCGAGCACCGGGGAGCTGTTTTTT
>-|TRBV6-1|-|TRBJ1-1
CASSEYLPGRYTEAFF
TGTGCCAGCAGTGAATACCTGCCAGGGAGATACACTGAAGCTTTCTTT
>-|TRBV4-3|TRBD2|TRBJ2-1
CASSHGLAGSGSYNEQFF
TGCGCCAGCAGCCACGGACTAGCGGGATCAGGGTCCTACAATGAGCAGTTCTTC
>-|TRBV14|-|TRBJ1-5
CASSQALNYRNSGIYSNQPQHF
TGTGCCAGCAGCCAAGCCTTAAATTACAGGAACTCGGGAATATATAGCAATCAGCCCCAGCATTTT
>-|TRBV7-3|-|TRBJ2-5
CASSPYRGETQYF
TGTGCCAGCAGCCCCTATAGGGGGGAGACCCAGTACTTC
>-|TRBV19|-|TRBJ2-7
CASSIGSNSYEQYF
TGTGCCAGTAGTATAGGTTCAAACTCCTACGAGCAGTACTTC
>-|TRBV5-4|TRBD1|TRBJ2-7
CASSLGDRRYEQYF
TGTGCCAGCAGCTTGGGGGACAGGAGGTACGAGCAGTACTTC
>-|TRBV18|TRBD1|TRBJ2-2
CASSPPRTGWTGELFF
TGTGCCAGCTCACCACCCCGGACAGGGTGGACCGGGGAGCTGTTTTTT
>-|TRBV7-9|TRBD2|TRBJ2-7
CASSLGREGYEQYF
TGTGCCAGCAGCTTAGGCCGGGAGGGCTACGAGCAGTACTTC
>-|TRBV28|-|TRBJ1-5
CASSPDRLNQPQHF
TGTGCCAGCAGCCCTGACAGGTTAAATCAGCCCCAGCATTTT
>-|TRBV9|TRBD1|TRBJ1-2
CASSGRDRRGGYTF
TGTGCCAGCAGCGGCCGGGACAGGAGAGGAGGCTACACCTTC
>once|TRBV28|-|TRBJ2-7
CASSFSTQRGSSYEQYF
TGTGCCAGCAGTTTCTCTACCCAACGGGGCAGCTCCTACGAGCAGTACTTC
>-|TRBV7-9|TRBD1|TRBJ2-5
CASSRQGGETQYF
TGTGCCAGCAGCCGACAGGGGGGGGAGACCCAGTACTTC
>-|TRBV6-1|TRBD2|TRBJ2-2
CASSDTTGGAGELFF
TGTGCCAGCAGTGATACGACCGGGGGGGCCGGGGAGCTGTTTTTT
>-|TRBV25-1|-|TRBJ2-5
CASSEYGTETQYF
TGTGCCAGCAGTGAATATGGGACCGAGACCCAGTACTTC
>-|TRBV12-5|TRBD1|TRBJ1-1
CASGLGQGVNTEAFF
TGTGCTAGTGGTTTGGGACAGGGGGTGAACACTGAAGCTTTCTTT